The 21 T cell receptor beta chains below were found in one sample sequenced in a study of blood T cell repertoires in COVID-19. Sequencing used immunoSEQ multiplex PCR; TCRdb keeps in-frame clones, though not all of them. Among tens of thousands of clones listed, roughly 76% were seen once. Sequencing was performed on peripheral blood. Source of these receptors: an older man with COVID-19, enrolled during active disease.

The chain recombines TRBV7-9 with TRBJ1-4; D is perhaps TRBD1 (5 bases). The germline CDR1 and CDR2 sequences are SEHNR and FQNEAQ (reference sequence). The CDR3 is 14 residues long. V was trimmed by 4 bases and J by 7 bases, leaving 13 bases between them. CDR3 nucleotide sequence: TGTGCCAGCAGCTCCCGGGGGGGGGTTGAAAAACTGTTTTTT. Encoded protein: CASSSRGGVEKLFF.

This clone is a singleton in its sample. J is TRBJ2-1 and V is TRBV7-9, with D tentatively TRBD2 (6 bases). The CDR3 is 15 residues long. Germline V lookup: CDR1 SEHNR, CDR2 FQNEAQ (reference sequence). Between the trimmed V and J ends, which lost 5 bases and 3 bases, there was a span of 14 bases. In DNA form, the CDR3 reads TGTGCCAGCAGCCCCCAGGTGGGGGGCTACAATGAGCAGTTCTTC. Translated: CASSPQVGGYNEQFF.

The chain employs TRBV4-2 and TRBJ1-2; no reliable D call. The CDR3 contains 18 residues. CDR1 is LGHNA, CDR2 YNFKEQ, per germline. The V gene lost 0 bases and the J gene lost 1 base, with 18 bases spanning the gap. CDR3 sequence (DNA): TGTGCCAGCAGCCAAGATCGGCTTTACGGGGAAATTAACTATGGCTACACCTTC. Its translation: CASSQDRLYGEINYGYTF.

The V gene is TRBV7-2, the J gene TRBJ1-1, with TRBD1 identical over 7 bases. Losses at the gene ends were 5 bases for V and 1 base for J; bases not matched to a gene: 7. This CDR3 region has 15 residues. From germline, CDR1 is SGHTA and CDR2 FQGNSA. CDR3 sequence reads: CASSTGTVRNTEAFF. As DNA, the CDR3 is TGTGCCAGCAGCACCGGGACAGTACGGAACACTGAAGCTTTCTTT.

V and J are TRBV19 and TRBJ1-1; possibly TRBD1 for D (6 bases). The CDR3 consists of 12 residues. Germline-derived CDR1 and CDR2 are LNHDA and SQIVND (reference sequence). The V end lost 4 bases, the J end lost 8 bases, and 11 bases lay between the germline ends. CDR3 sequence (DNA): TGTGCCAGTAGTAGTGGGACAAAGGAAGCTTTCTTT. Protein product: CASSSGTKEAFF. The full variable domain, rest sourced from reference TRBV19 and TRBJ1-1, is DGGITQSPKYLFRKEGQNVTLSCEQNLNHDAMYWYRQDPGQGLRLIYYSQIVNDFQKGDIAEGYSVSREKKESFPLTVTSAQKNPTAFYLCASSSGTKEAFFGQGTRLTVV.

The V gene is TRBV6-1, the J gene TRBJ1-1; 8 positions match TRBD1. The CDR3 spans 15 residues. CDR1 is MNHNS and CDR2 is SASEGT in the germline V gene. V lost 2 bases, J lost 5 bases, and 7 bases stayed unmatched. The CDR3 protein is CASSERSGGGTEAFF. The CDR3 DNA reads as TGTGCCAGCAGTGAACGCTCAGGGGGCGGGACTGAAGCTTTCTTT.

The chain links TRBV5-5 to TRBJ2-7, with TRBD1 identical over 11 bases. Looked up from germline, CDR1 is SGHKS and CDR2 is YYEKEE (reference sequence). The CDR3 has 14 amino acids. V shed 4 bases and J 2 bases; nucleotides not matched to a gene: 2. In DNA form, the CDR3 reads TGTGCCAGCAGCGCGGGACAGGGGGCCTACGAGCAGTACTTC. As protein: CASSAGQGAYEQYF. The full variable domain, with the rest looked up from reference TRBV5-5 and TRBJ2-7, is DAGVTQSPTHLIKTRGQQVTLRCSPISGHKSVSWYQQVLGQGPQFIFQYYEKEERGRGNFPDRFSARQFPNYSSELNVNALLLGDSALYLCASSAGQGAYEQYFGPGTRLTVT.

This sequence joins TRBV16 and TRBJ2-2, with D possibly TRBD2 on 5 matching bases. This CDR3 spans 14 amino acids. The V and J ends lost 2 bases and 4 bases respectively, with 8 bases between them. Germline CDR1 is KGHSY and CDR2 is FQNENV. The CDR3 reads CASSQNRGTGELFF. The CDR3 DNA reads as TGTGCCAGCAGCCAAAACCGGGGCACCGGGGAGCTGTTTTTT.

The V gene is TRBV7-2, the J gene TRBJ1-1; a weak D match, TRBD1 (6 bases). Trimming left V 5 bases short and J 0 bases short, with 16 bases between. Germline V lookup: CDR1 SGHTA, CDR2 FQGNSA. This CDR3 spans 16 amino acids. The CDR3 nucleotides read TGTGCCAGCAGCCATCCGGAGAGGGGGATGAACACTGAAGCTTTCTTT. Its translation is CASSHPERGMNTEAFF.

The rearrangement uses TRBV27 and TRBJ2-4; 13 bases align to TRBD2. J lost 1 base, V lost 5 bases, and 11 bases had no gene match. This CDR3 has 19 residues. CDR1 and CDR2 (germline): MNHEY, SMNVEV (reference sequence). As DNA, the CDR3 is TGTGCCAGCAGTCCCCAGGGACTAGCGGGAAACAATGCCAAAAACATTCAGTACTTC. As protein: CASSPQGLAGNNAKNIQYF.

The chain uses TRBV18 and TRBJ1-1, with D hard to call. Germline CDR1 and CDR2: KGHSH and LQKENI. This CDR3 has 13 residues. The ends were cut back, 3 bases at V and 3 bases at J, with 8 bases in the middle. The CDR3 loop is CASSPFADTEAFF. In DNA form, the CDR3 reads TGTGCCAGCTCACCCTTCGCGGACACTGAAGCTTTCTTT. Using reference TRBV18 and TRBJ1-1 for the parts outside the CDR3, the full variable domain is NAGVMQNPRHLVRRRGQEARLRCSPMKGHSHVYWYRQLPEEGLKFMVYLQKENIIDESGMPKERFSAEFPKEGPSILRIQQVVRGDSAAYFCASSPFADTEAFFGQGTRLTVV.

V usage is TRBV5-1 and J usage is TRBJ1-4; 8 bases line up with TRBD1. The V gene end was trimmed by 4 bases and the J gene end by 0 bases; junction bases not matched to a gene: 2. CDR1 is SGHRS, CDR2 YFSETQ, per germline. The CDR3 contains 15 residues. This chain's CDR3 is CASSRDRPTNEKLFF. Written as DNA, the CDR3 is TGCGCCAGCAGCAGGGACAGGCCAACTAATGAAAAACTGTTTTTT.

The CDR3 DNA sequence: TGCGCCAGCAGCTTGGTGGGACAGGAGCAGTTCTTC. Its translation: CASSLVGQEQFF. This rearrangement joins TRBV5-1 to TRBJ2-1; 7 nucleotides match TRBD1. Germline trimming cut 0 bases from V and 10 bases from J; bases unmatched to any gene: 1. The CDR3 has 12 residues. The germline CDR1 and CDR2 sequences are SGHRS and YFSETQ. Complete variable domain (other parts from reference TRBV5-1 and TRBJ2-1): KAGVTQTPRYLIKTRGQQVTLSCSPISGHRSVSWYQQTPGQGLQFLFEYFSETQRNKGNFPGRFSGRQFSNSRSEMNVSTLELGDSALYLCASSLVGQEQFFGPGTRLTVL.

The V call is TRBV30, the J call TRBJ2-2, with TRBD2 matching 7 bases. Germline V gene sequence: CDR1 GTSNPN, CDR2 SVGIG (reference sequence). The CDR3 length is 14 residues. The ends lost 2 bases at V and 6 bases at J; junction bases unmatched: 6. CDR3 nucleotide sequence: TGTGCCTGGAGTATCGAGCGGGACTCCGGGGAGCTGTTTTTT. This gives the protein CAWSIERDSGELFF.

The J gene is TRBJ2-5, the V gene TRBV12-3 or TRBV12-4; D ambiguous. V was pared by 5 bases and J by 5 bases, with 6 bases between. The CDR3 runs 11 residues. Written as DNA, the CDR3 is TGTGCCAGCAGTATACAGGAGACCCAGTACTTC. Translation: CASSIQETQYF.

This chain links TRBV3-1 (or the pseudogene TRBV3-2) with TRBJ2-5; D perhaps matches TRBD1 (6 bases). V lost 0 bases and J lost 7, with 15 bases in between. The CDR3 loop spans 15 amino acids. Germline loops: CDR1 LGHDT, CDR2 YNNKEL (reference sequence). In nucleotides, the CDR3 is TGTGCCAGCAGCCAAGATCTGGACAGTTCGGCGACCCAGTACTTC. It codes for CASSQDLDSSATQYF.

This chain joins TRBV18 and TRBJ2-5, with D tentatively TRBD1 (5 bases). In germline, CDR1 is KGHSH, CDR2 LQKENI. The CDR3 runs 14 residues. Trimming took off 3 bases at V and 1 base at J, with 9 bases between the two ends. CDR3: CASSPLDIQETQYF. The CDR3 DNA reads as TGTGCCAGCTCACCCTTGGACATCCAAGAGACCCAGTACTTC.

The chain uses TRBV19 and TRBJ2-1, with 15 bases identical to TRBD2. This CDR3 contains 14 residues. Germline V gene lookup returns CDR1 LNHDA and CDR2 SQIVND (reference sequence). The ends lost 5 bases at V and 9 bases at J; junction bases unmatched: 2. CDR3 in amino acids: CASSGLAGGSEQFF. The CDR3 bases are TGTGCCAGTAGTGGACTAGCGGGAGGGAGTGAGCAGTTCTTC.

The chain combines TRBV30 with TRBJ1-5; 7 bases match TRBD1. Germline CDR1 GTSNPN, CDR2 SVGIG (reference sequence). The CDR3 runs 14 residues. Trimming took 4 bases from V and 4 from J; bases not matched to a gene: 7. CDR3 amino acids: CAWTGGGWNQPQHF. CDR3 nucleotides: TGTGCCTGGACAGGGGGAGGATGGAATCAGCCCCAGCATTTT.

A note on this clone: No DNA is shown, since the ends of the CDR3 on it are uncertain; the CDR3 is the one TCRdb lists. This chain joins TRBV2 and TRBJ2-6; the table's D gene call, TRBD2, was not cross checked with the DNA. CDR1 and CDR2 (germline): SNHLY, FYNNEI. 14 amino acids form the CDR3, both terminal residues included. The CDR3 sequence: CASKGTFGANVLTF.

The sample holds one count of this clone. This chain joins TRBV27 and TRBJ1-5, with 8 bases identical to TRBD1. The germline V gene has CDR1 MNHEY and CDR2 SMNVEV (reference sequence). Trimming took 0 bases from V and 2 from J; bases not matched to a gene: 0. CDR3 length equals 15 residues. CDR3 sequence: CASSLSTGGNQPQHF. The CDR3 bases are TGTGCCAGCAGTTTATCGACAGGGGGCAATCAGCCCCAGCATTTT.